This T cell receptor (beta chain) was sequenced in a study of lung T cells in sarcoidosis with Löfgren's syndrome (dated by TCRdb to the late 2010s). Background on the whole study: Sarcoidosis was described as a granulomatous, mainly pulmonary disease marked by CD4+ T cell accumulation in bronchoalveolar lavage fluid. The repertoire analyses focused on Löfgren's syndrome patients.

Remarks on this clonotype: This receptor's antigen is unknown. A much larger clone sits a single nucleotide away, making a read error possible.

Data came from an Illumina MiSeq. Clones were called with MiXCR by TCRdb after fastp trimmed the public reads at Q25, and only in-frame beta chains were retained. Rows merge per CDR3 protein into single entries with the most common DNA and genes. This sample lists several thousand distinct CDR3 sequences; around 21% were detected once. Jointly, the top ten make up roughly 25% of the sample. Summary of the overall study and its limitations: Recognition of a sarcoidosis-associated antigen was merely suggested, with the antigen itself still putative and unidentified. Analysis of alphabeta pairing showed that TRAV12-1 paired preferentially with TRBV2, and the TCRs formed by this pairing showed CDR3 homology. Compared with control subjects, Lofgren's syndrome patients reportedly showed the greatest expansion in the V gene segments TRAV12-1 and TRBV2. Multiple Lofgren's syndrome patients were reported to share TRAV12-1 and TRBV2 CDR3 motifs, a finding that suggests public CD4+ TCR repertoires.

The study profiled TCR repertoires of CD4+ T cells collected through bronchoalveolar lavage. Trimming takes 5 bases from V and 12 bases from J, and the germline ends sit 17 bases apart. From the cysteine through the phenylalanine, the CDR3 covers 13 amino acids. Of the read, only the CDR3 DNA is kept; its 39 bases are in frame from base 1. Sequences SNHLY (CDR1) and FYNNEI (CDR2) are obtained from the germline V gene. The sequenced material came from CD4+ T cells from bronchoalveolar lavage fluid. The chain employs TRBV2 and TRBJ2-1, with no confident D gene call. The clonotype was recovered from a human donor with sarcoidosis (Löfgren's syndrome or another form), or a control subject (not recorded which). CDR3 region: CASSYGLGDGQFF. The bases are TGTGCCAGCAGTTACGGCCTCGGCGATGGGCAGTTCTTC. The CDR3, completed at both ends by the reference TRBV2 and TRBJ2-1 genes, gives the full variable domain EPEVTQTPSHQVTQMGQEVILRCVPISNHLYFYWYRQILGQKVEFLVSFYNNEISEKSEIFDDQFSVERPDGSNFTLKIRSTKLEDSAMYFCASSYGLGDGQFFGPGTRLTVL.